This T cell receptor beta chain was identified during a study of cytomegalovirus exposure and HLA in healthy donors. This CDR3 has 14 amino acids. Trimming cost V 0 bases and J 0 bases, with 4 bases left between them. The V gene's germline CDR1 is SGHNT and CDR2 YENEEA. Both 60 Vbeta primers and 13 Jbeta primers went into the PCR. Sequencing was performed with immunoSEQ multiplex PCR; in TCRdb, only in-frame clones are kept and a portion is missing. The table has around 130,000 clones, roughly 70% seen once. A note on this clone: Its antigen is undetermined.

The study's findings and limits: In vitro experiments confirmed that a few CMV-associated chains were specific for CMV antigens.

The rearrangement joins TRBV11-3 to TRBJ2-3; D not resolved. The clonotype originates from a woman aged 40 to 50 in good health and CMV-seropositive. The sequencing input was PBMCs. CDR3 nucleotide sequence: TGTGCCAGCAGCTTAGATCTCAGCACAGATACGCAGTATTTT. This encodes CASSLDLSTDTQYF.